This T cell receptor (beta chain) was recovered during a study of blood T cell repertoires in COVID-19. V was pared by 5 bases and J by 2 bases, with 16 bases between. Germline assignment: CDR1 GTSNPN and CDR2 SVGIG (reference sequence). The CDR3 covers 14 residues. Profiling relied on immunoSEQ multiplex PCR, and the TCRdb table lists in-frame clones only, not all of them. This sample has 65,000 to 75,000 clones, with roughly 80% found just once. The sequenced sample consisted of peripheral blood. The source is a woman at least 80 years old with acute or convalescent COVID-19. The V gene is TRBV30, the J gene TRBJ2-7; TRBD2 might be the D (7 bases). This CDR3 reads CAWGGRGPTYEQYF. The CDR3 DNA follows: TGTGCCTGGGGTGGGCGGGGGCCCACCTACGAGCAGTACTTC.